This T cell receptor (beta chain) was recovered during a study of shared clonotypes between healthy human individuals. Deep-level settings were used for running the assay. Each subset's genomic DNA was split evenly across several immunoSEQ plates. The table came from immunoSEQ multiplex PCR; TCRdb's copy has only in-frame clones and leaves some out. The sample gives about 480,000 clones, about four fifths of which show up once; roughly 13% is in the top ten. For this clone: The antigen remains undetermined.

V was trimmed by 5 bases and J by 2 bases, leaving 13 bases between them. Germline loops: CDR1 SGHDN, CDR2 FVKESK. CDR3 length: 14 amino acids. Study conclusions and caveats: Only a few donors were included, so the genetic and exposure-history diversity represented was limited.

The receptor was derived from a middle-aged woman in good health. Some clones in this sample may be carry-over from other donors' samples. The rearrangement uses TRBV14 and TRBJ2-7; tentative D call: TRBD2 (5 bases). What was sequenced was PBMCs. The CDR3 here is CASSYQHGAYEQYF. The CDR3 nucleotides are TGTGCCAGCAGCTACCAGCACGGGGCCTACGAGCAGTACTTC. The variable domain in full, completed from reference TRBV14 and TRBJ2-7, reads EAGVTQFPSHSVIEKGQTVTLRCDPISGHDNLYWYRRVMGKEIKFLLHFVKESKQDESGMPNNRFLAERTGGTYSTLKVQPAELEDSGVYFCASSYQHGAYEQYFGPGTRLTVT.